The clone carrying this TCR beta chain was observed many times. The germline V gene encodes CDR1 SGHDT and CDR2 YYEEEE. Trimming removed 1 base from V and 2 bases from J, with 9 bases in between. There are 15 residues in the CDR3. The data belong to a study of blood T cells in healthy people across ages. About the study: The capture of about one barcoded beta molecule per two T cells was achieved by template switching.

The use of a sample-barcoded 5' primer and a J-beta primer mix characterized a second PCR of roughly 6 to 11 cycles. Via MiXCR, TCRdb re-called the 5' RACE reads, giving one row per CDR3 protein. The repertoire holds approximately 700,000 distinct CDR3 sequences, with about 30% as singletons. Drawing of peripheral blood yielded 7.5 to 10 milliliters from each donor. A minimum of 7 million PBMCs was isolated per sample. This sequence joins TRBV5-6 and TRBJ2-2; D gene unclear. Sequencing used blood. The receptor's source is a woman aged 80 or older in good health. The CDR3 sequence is CASSLLGSNTGELFF. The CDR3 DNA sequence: TGTGCCAGCAGCTTGCTGGGTTCCAACACCGGGGAGCTGTTTTTT.